This entry lists 27 T cell receptor beta chains sequenced from one sample in a study of beta chain features in type 1 diabetes (dated 2018 in TCRdb). General conclusions and limits of the study: Type 1 diabetes patients showed a moderate but significant shortening of TCRB CDR3 length in all four CD4+ subsets.

Their recognized antigens are unknown. Receptor amplification or capture employed the immunoSEQ multiplex PCR assay. The High Capacity cDNA Reverse Transcription Kit was used to reverse transcribe all of the isolated RNA, meaning that expressed TCRB transcripts were what got sequenced. TCRdb stores this immuneACCESS table with in-frame sequences only. Part of the clones is absent; in the studies checked, under half of the shortfall reflects unresolved V genes, and no reason is known for the rest. This sample is represented by around 250,000 clones; around 13% of them were singletons. The ten largest clones take up approximately 0.02% of the sample. Sequences were obtained from naive CD4+ T cells from blood. The cell subset or site label for this specimen denotes: true naive CD4+ T cells. The source of these receptors is a man younger than 40 with type 1 diabetes.

This clone was observed a few times. The chain couples TRBV4-1 to TRBJ2-7; 9 positions agree with TRBD1. With V trimmed by 0 bases and J by 4 bases, 16 bases remained unmatched. The germline CDR1 and CDR2 sequences are MGHRA and YSYEKL. This CDR3 comprises 19 residues. The CDR3 nucleotides read TGCGCCAGCAGCCAAGATATCGGGACAGGGTCATTCCGGACTTACGAGCAGTACTTC. Protein product: CASSQDIGTGSFRTYEQYF.

This clone was detected only a few times. This chain links TRBV11-2 with TRBJ2-2, with D uncertain. This CDR3 has 13 residues. Trimming removed 5 bases at V and 3 bases at J, with 7 bases between. Per the germline V gene, CDR1 is SGHAT and CDR2 is FQNNGV. The chain's CDR3 is CASSPTYTGELFF. The CDR3 region has the DNA TGTGCCAGCAGCCCCACATACACCGGGGAGCTGTTTTTT.

This clone was detected a few times. The rearrangement uses TRBV5-1 and TRBJ2-1; 11 bases align to TRBD2. V gave up 3 bases and J gave up 4 bases; unmatched junction bases: 3. This CDR3 has 15 residues. The germline CDR1 and CDR2 sequences are SGHRS and YFSETQ. The CDR3 DNA sequence: TGCGCCAGCAGCTCAACTAGCGGGGGTTACAATGAGCAGTTCTTC. Translated, it gives CASSSTSGGYNEQFF. The full variable domain, in which reference TRBV5-1 and TRBJ2-1 provide the parts outside the CDR3, is KAGVTQTPRYLIKTRGQQVTLSCSPISGHRSVSWYQQTPGQGLQFLFEYFSETQRNKGNFPGRFSGRQFSNSRSEMNVSTLELGDSALYLCASSSTSGGYNEQFFGPGTRLTVL.

The chain combines TRBV19 with TRBJ1-6; possibly TRBD1 for D (6 bases). V lost 5 bases and J lost 8, with 10 bases in between. The germline gives CDR1 LNHDA, CDR2 SQIVND (reference sequence). CDR3 length equals 13 residues. The CDR3 bases are TGTGCCAGTAGTCCAACAGGGTATTCACCCCTCCACTTT. Its protein is CASSPTGYSPLHF.

This clone was found a few times. The CDR3 region is CASSQQRGIEPQHF. In nucleotides, the CDR3 is TGTGCCAGCAGCCAACAAAGGGGGATAGAGCCCCAGCATTTT. The chain combines TRBV4-2 with TRBJ1-5; tentative D call: TRBD1 (6 bases). This CDR3 contains 14 residues. The V and J ends lost 2 bases and 8 bases respectively, with 13 bases between them. The germline CDR1 and CDR2 sequences are LGHNA and YNFKEQ.

The chain recombines TRBV4-1 with TRBJ2-1, with D perhaps matching TRBD1 (6 bases). CDR1 and CDR2 (germline): MGHRA, YSYEKL. The V end lost 1 base, the J end lost 4 bases, and 14 bases lay between the germline ends. This CDR3 is 16 amino acids long. DNA of the CDR3: TGCGCCAGCAGCCAAGGGGGCAGGGGTCGGTACAATGAGCAGTTCTTC. This gives the protein CASSQGGRGRYNEQFF.

This CDR3 reads CAWTPTTMGGTQYF. The CDR3 DNA reads TGTGCCTGGACACCTACCACAATGGGAGGGACCCAGTACTTC. This chain joins TRBV30 and TRBJ2-5, with D possibly TRBD2 on 6 matching bases. Trimming pared 4 bases from V and 7 bases from J, leaving 19 bases between. The CDR3 consists of 14 residues. Germline-derived CDR1 and CDR2 are GTSNPN and SVGIG (reference sequence).

The chain couples TRBV9 to TRBJ2-5, with D possibly TRBD1 on 6 matching bases. Trimming pared 5 bases from V and 2 bases from J, leaving 13 bases between. CDR3 length equals 14 residues. Germline CDR1 reads SGDLS; CDR2 reads YYNGEE. CDR3 sequence (DNA): TGTGCCAGCAGTCCGGACAGATTTCAAGAGACCCAGTACTTC. Translating gives CASSPDRFQETQYF.

This clone was observed a few times. The chain employs TRBV10-3 and TRBJ1-2; perhaps TRBD1 as D (5 bases). CDR3 size: 15 residues. Germline V CDR1 and CDR2: ENHRY, SYGVKD. Trimming shortened V by 4 bases and J by 3 bases, and 15 bases separated the two germline ends. The CDR3 sequence is CAISGRDSNDYGYTF. CDR3 nucleotide sequence: TGTGCCATCAGTGGCCGGGACTCTAATGACTATGGCTACACCTTC.

The rearrangement joins TRBV4-1 to TRBJ2-3; D is possibly TRBD1 (6 bases). CDR3 length: 17 residues. Germline V CDR1 and CDR2: MGHRA, YSYEKL. Trimming removed 4 bases at V and 2 bases at J, with 19 bases between. The CDR3 bases are TGCGCCAGCAGCCTGGGGGTACAGGGCCGAGCCACAGATACGCAGTATTTT. Translating it yields CASSLGVQGRATDTQYF.

V gene TRBV11-3 combines with J gene TRBJ2-5, with a weak D call TRBD2 (5 bases). The germline V gene encodes CDR1 SGHNT and CDR2 YENEEA. V lost 5 bases, J lost 5 bases, and 12 bases lay in between. The CDR3 runs to 13 residues. CDR3 sequence: CASSRTLLETQYF. CDR3 coding DNA: TGTGCCAGCAGCCGGACTCTGCTGGAGACCCAGTACTTC.

The V gene is TRBV25-1, the J gene TRBJ1-1, with D possibly being TRBD1 (5 bases). Germline V CDR1 and CDR2: MGHDK, SYGVNS. Trimming shortened V by 6 bases and J by 0 bases, and 14 bases separated the two germline ends. This CDR3 is built from 15 residues. CDR3 in amino acids: CASRVGEGLNTEAFF. In DNA form, the CDR3 reads TGTGCCAGCAGGGTGGGGGAGGGCTTGAACACTGAAGCTTTCTTT.

This chain links TRBV6-6 with TRBJ1-4; D unresolved. The CDR3 runs to 11 residues. Trimming stripped 7 bases from V and 8 bases from J, with 8 bases between. Per the germline V gene, CDR1 is MNHNY and CDR2 is SVGAGI (reference sequence). CDR3 bases: TGTGCCAGCAACCTGCGGGAAAAACTGTTTTTT. Amino acids: CASNLREKLFF.

This clone was seen only a few times. This chain links TRBV7-9 with TRBJ2-3; 7 positions match TRBD2. This CDR3 has 15 residues. V lost 3 bases to trimming and J lost 4 bases; unmatched junction nucleotides: 7. The germline V gene has CDR1 SEHNR and CDR2 FQNEAQ (reference sequence). CDR3 coding DNA: TGTGCCAGCAGCTTCTGGACTAGTTCGTCAGATACGCAGTATTTT. Translation gives CASSFWTSSSDTQYF.

This clone was recorded a few times. V and J are TRBV7-6 and TRBJ1-4; 8 nucleotides match TRBD1. Germline-derived CDR1 and CDR2 are SGHVS and FNYEAQ. This CDR3 is built from 16 residues. Trimming took 5 bases from V and 4 from J; bases not matched to a gene: 9. This chain's CDR3 is CASSLRYRGDNEKLFF. CDR3 sequence (DNA): TGTGCCAGCAGCCTCAGATACAGGGGGGATAATGAAAAACTGTTTTTT.

This rearrangement joins TRBV15 to TRBJ2-7, with TRBD1 matching over 9 bases. The CDR3 sequence is 16 residues long. V was pared by 3 bases and J by 4 bases, with 10 bases of the junction left unmatched. The germline CDR1 and CDR2 sequences are LNHNV and YYDKDF (reference sequence). DNA for the CDR3: TGTGCCACCAGCAGCCCACTCCCGGGACAGGGTTACGAGCAGTACTTC. It translates to CATSSPLPGQGYEQYF.

This CDR3 is CASSLSSHETQYF. CDR3 nucleotide sequence: TGTGCCAGCAGCCTTAGCAGCCATGAGACCCAGTACTTC. The genes are TRBV9 and TRBJ2-5, with D unresolved. Trimming shortened V by 4 bases and J by 5 bases, and 12 bases separated the two germline ends. The CDR3 contains 13 residues. Per the germline V gene, CDR1 is SGDLS and CDR2 is YYNGEE.

Only a few counts were recorded for this clone. The rearrangement uses TRBV30 and TRBJ1-2; D is uncertain. There are 14 residues in the CDR3. The ends were cut back, 1 base at V and 4 bases at J, with 13 bases in the middle. The germline V gene has CDR1 GTSNPN and CDR2 SVGIG (reference sequence). The CDR3 region is CAWSDVGEAYGYTF. The CDR3 nucleotides are TGTGCCTGGAGTGATGTCGGGGAGGCCTATGGCTACACCTTC.

The chain is built from TRBV2 and TRBJ1-1; the match to TRBD1 covers 9 bases. The CDR3 consists of 15 residues. Trimming cost V 4 bases and J 5 bases; bases outside gene matches: 8. Per germline, CDR1 SNHLY and CDR2 FYNNEI. The CDR3 is CASSVGGQGGTEAFF. DNA for the CDR3: TGTGCCAGCAGTGTAGGGGGACAGGGAGGGACTGAAGCTTTCTTT.

In DNA, the CDR3 is TGTGCCAGCAGCCCAGGAGGTAGCGGGACGGGAAGGGAGCAGTTCTTC. Translated, it gives CASSPGGSGTGREQFF. The V and J genes are TRBV7-2 and TRBJ2-1; 8 bases are a match to TRBD2. CDR3 length equals 16 residues. Trimming took 5 bases from V and 10 from J; bases not matched to a gene: 16. Germline V gene sequence: CDR1 SGHTA, CDR2 FQGNSA. The whole variable domain, remainder taken from reference TRBV7-2 and TRBJ2-1, is GAGVSQSPSNKVTEKGKDVELRCDPISGHTALYWYRQSLGQGLEFLIYFQGNSAPDKSGLPSDRFSAERTGGSVSTLTIQRTQQEDSAVYLCASSPGGSGTGREQFFGPGTRLTVL.

This clone was picked up a small number of times. V and J are TRBV10-3 and TRBJ2-6, with D unresolved. V was pared by 4 bases and J by 0 bases, with 10 bases between. CDR1 and CDR2 (germline): ENHRY, SYGVKD. This CDR3 is 16 amino acids long. DNA of the CDR3: TGTGCCATCAGTGTAGAGGTCAACTCTGGGGCCAACGTCCTGACTTTC. Protein: CAISVEVNSGANVLTF.

This rearrangement joins TRBV4-2 to TRBJ2-7, with TRBD2 matching over 12 bases. From germline, CDR1 is LGHNA and CDR2 YNFKEQ. This CDR3 is 16 amino acids long. The V and J ends lost 4 bases and 4 bases, in that order; junction bases with no gene match: 8. The CDR3 DNA reads TGTGCCAGCAGCCTTCGACTAGCGGGGGAGTCTTACGAGCAGTACTTC. It is translated as CASSLRLAGESYEQYF.

In this sample, this clone turned up a few times. The gene calls are TRBV28 and TRBJ2-1; TRBD1 matches at 8 bases. Germline values: CDR1 MDHEN, CDR2 SYDVKM. The CDR3 is 12 amino acids. V lost 3 bases and J lost 15; bases outside the gene matches: 7. The CDR3 spells CASSFRQGIWFF. The CDR3 bases are TGTGCCAGCAGTTTTCGACAGGGGATTTGGTTCTTC.

This clone has only a few counts. The chain has TRBV7-9 and TRBJ1-1, with D tentatively TRBD1 (5 bases). V was trimmed by 7 bases and J by 1 base, leaving 13 bases between them. Looked up from germline, CDR1 is SEHNR and CDR2 is FQNEAQ (reference sequence). The CDR3 consists of 14 residues. This chain's CDR3 is CASIPTQGNTEAFF. The CDR3 bases are TGTGCCAGCATCCCTACCCAGGGGAACACTGAAGCTTTCTTT.

In this sample, this clone turned up a few times. V and J are TRBV7-9 and TRBJ2-2; D possibly corresponds to TRBD1 (5 bases). V was pared by 6 bases and J by 0 bases, with 8 bases between. This CDR3 contains 14 residues. Germline-derived CDR1 and CDR2 are SEHNR and FQNEAQ (reference sequence). The CDR3 coding sequence is TGTGCCAGCAGGGAGACAGCGAACACCGGGGAGCTGTTTTTT. It yields the protein CASRETANTGELFF.

This clone was found a few times. V usage is TRBV5-1 and J usage is TRBJ2-7, with TRBD1 matching over 8 bases. V shed 3 bases, J shed 3 bases, and the junction held 11 bases outside the gene matches. Germline CDR1 and CDR2: SGHRS and YFSETQ. CDR3 length equals 16 residues. CDR3 loop: CASSYIPRQGRYEQYF. In nucleotides, the CDR3 is TGCGCCAGCAGCTATATCCCGAGACAGGGGCGCTACGAGCAGTACTTC.

This clone came up a few times. The chain joins TRBV30 to TRBJ2-5, with 8 bases matching TRBD1. This CDR3 region has 13 residues. Germline V lookup: CDR1 GTSNPN, CDR2 SVGIG (reference sequence). Trimming removed 4 bases from V and 5 bases from J; junction bases left unmatched: 6. CDR3 DNA sequence: TGTGCCTGGACAGGGGGCTTTAAGGAGACCCAGTACTTC. It encodes CAWTGGFKETQYF. The full variable domain, in which reference TRBV30 and TRBJ2-5 provide the parts outside the CDR3, is SQTIHQWPATLVQPVGSPLSLECTVEGTSNPNLYWYRQAAGRGLQLLFYSVGIGQISSEVPQNLSASRPQDRQFILSSKKLLLSDSGFYLCAWTGGFKETQYFGPGTRLLVL.